Below, 27 T cell receptor beta chains from the same sample are listed, as sequenced in a study of T cell responses to AZD1222 COVID-19 vaccine. Method: immunoSEQ multiplex PCR; TCRdb's copy keeps in-frame clones and lacks some. The sample shows 120,000 or so clones, 90% of them seen only once. The material sequenced was peripheral blood, taken on day 0 of MenACWY control vaccination. The receptor set was obtained from an adult in good health.

This clone appeared once. The chain recombines TRBV27 with TRBJ2-1; no clear D gene. The CDR3 length is 17 residues. Trimming left V 2 bases short and J 0 bases short, with 14 bases between. Germline V CDR1 and CDR2: MNHEY, SMNVEV (reference sequence). CDR3 in DNA: TGTGCCAGCAGTTTAAAGTCCTATCGCGACTCCTACAATGAGCAGTTCTTC. Protein sequence: CASSLKSYRDSYNEQFF.

The rearrangement joins TRBV5-5 to TRBJ2-2; D is ambiguous. The germline V gene encodes CDR1 SGHKS and CDR2 YYEKEE (reference sequence). V was trimmed by 0 bases and J by 6 bases, leaving 12 bases between them. The CDR3 is 15 residues long. CDR3 residues: CASSLGRAGAGELFF. The CDR3 DNA follows: TGTGCCAGCAGCTTGGGGAGAGCTGGCGCCGGGGAGCTGTTTTTT. The variable domain in full, with the rest retrieved from reference TRBV5-5 and TRBJ2-2, is DAGVTQSPTHLIKTRGQQVTLRCSPISGHKSVSWYQQVLGQGPQFIFQYYEKEERGRGNFPDRFSARQFPNYSSELNVNALLLGDSALYLCASSLGRAGAGELFFGEGSRLTVL.

V is TRBV7-8 and J is TRBJ2-7, with 9 bases that match TRBD1. Losses at the gene ends were 5 bases for V and 3 bases for J; bases not matched to a gene: 5. Germline lookup yields CDR1 SGHVS and CDR2 FQNEAQ. CDR3 length: 14 amino acids. CDR3 DNA: TGTGCCAGCAGCCCTCCGGGACAGGGCTACGAGCAGTACTTC. Residues: CASSPPGQGYEQYF.

The rearrangement links TRBV18 to TRBJ2-1; D perhaps matches TRBD1 (6 bases). Trimming took 2 bases from V and 10 from J, leaving 12 bases between them. This CDR3 contains 13 residues. Germline CDR1 KGHSH, CDR2 LQKENI. The CDR3 nucleotides read TGTGCCAGCTCACCATCAGGGGTAGGGGAGCAGTTCTTC. This sequence encodes CASSPSGVGEQFF.

The chain links TRBV5-5 to TRBJ2-1; 8 nucleotides line up with TRBD2. CDR1 SGHKS and CDR2 YYEKEE come from the germline V gene (reference sequence). CDR3 size: 15 residues. With V trimmed by 1 base and J by 3 bases, 3 bases remained unmatched. This chain's CDR3 is CASSLQLADYNEQFF. CDR3 nucleotide sequence: TGTGCCAGCAGCTTGCAACTAGCGGACTACAATGAGCAGTTCTTC.

This sequence joins TRBV7-3 and TRBJ1-1, with D perhaps TRBD1 (6 bases). CDR1 and CDR2 from the germline V gene are SGHTA and FQGTGA. There are 14 residues in the CDR3. The ends were cut back, 4 bases at V and 0 bases at J, with 9 bases in the middle. The CDR3 region has the DNA TGTGCCAGCAGCTCGGGACAAATGAACACTGAAGCTTTCTTT. It codes for CASSSGQMNTEAFF.

The chain recombines TRBV18 with TRBJ2-7; unclear D gene. This CDR3 is built from 14 residues. CDR1 is KGHSH, CDR2 LQKENI, per germline. Trimming took off 4 bases at V and 0 bases at J, with 10 bases between the two ends. CDR3 residues: CASSQSRNSYEQYF. The CDR3 DNA follows: TGTGCCAGCTCACAATCCAGGAACTCCTACGAGCAGTACTTC.

This chain connects TRBV7-2 to TRBJ1-5; 11 bases are a match to TRBD1. The CDR3 totals 16 residues. V was pared by 1 base and J by 4 bases, with 3 bases of the junction left unmatched. Per the germline V gene, CDR1 is SGHTA and CDR2 is FQGNSA. Written as DNA, the CDR3 is TGTGCCAGCAGCTTAGGAGGGACAGGGGGTAATCAGCCCCAGCATTTT. Its protein is CASSLGGTGGNQPQHF.

Here the CDR3 DNA reads TGTGCCAGCAGAGAAGGGGCTTTCTATCAGCCCCAGCATTTT. Translation gives CASREGAFYQPQHF. V gene TRBV28 combines with J gene TRBJ1-5; possibly TRBD1 for D (5 bases). CDR3 length: 14 amino acids. Germline-derived CDR1 and CDR2 are MDHEN and SYDVKM. Between the trimmed V and J ends, which lost 6 bases and 5 bases, there was a span of 14 bases.

The rearrangement links TRBV24-1 to TRBJ2-7, with no clear D. CDR3 length: 14 amino acids. Per germline, CDR1 KGHDR and CDR2 SFDVKD. The V and J ends lost 3 bases and 0 bases respectively, with 8 bases between them. The CDR3 sequence is CATSDGTSSYEQYF. CDR3 in DNA: TGTGCCACCAGTGATGGTACTTCCTCCTACGAGCAGTACTTC.

Only a few counts were recorded for this clone. The rearrangement joins TRBV4-1 to TRBJ2-2; D unclear. With 6 bases removed from V and 2 bases from J, the gap between germline ends came to 13 bases. CDR1 MGHRA and CDR2 YSYEKL come from the germline V gene. The CDR3 extends over 15 amino acids. CDR3 sequence (DNA): TGCGCCAGCAGAGCGAGCGTGGTCAACACCGGGGAGCTGTTTTTT. It codes for CASRASVVNTGELFF.

This clone has only a few counts. V is TRBV6-2 or TRBV6-3 and J is TRBJ1-6; TRBD1 might be the D (6 bases). V lost 4 bases, J lost 5 bases, and 12 bases lay in between. Germline V gives CDR1 MNHEY, CDR2 SVGEGT. There are 15 residues in the CDR3. CDR3 loop: CASSSTGFDNSPLHF. The CDR3 nucleotides read TGTGCCAGCAGTTCTACAGGGTTCGATAATTCACCCCTCCACTTT.

This chain links TRBV6-4 with TRBJ2-1; perhaps TRBD2 as D (7 bases). The V and J ends lost 0 bases and 7 bases respectively, with 16 bases between them. Germline V CDR1 and CDR2: MRHNA, SNTAGT. This CDR3 has 16 amino acids. DNA of the CDR3: TGTGCCAGCAGTGACTCGGGGGGGGCCCCCTGGAATGAGCAGTTCTTC. Encoded protein: CASSDSGGAPWNEQFF.

The chain couples TRBV30 to TRBJ1-1; 10 bases are shared with TRBD1. The CDR3 has 14 residues. Germline assignment: CDR1 GTSNPN and CDR2 SVGIG (reference sequence). Trimming at V came to 4 bases and at J to 7 bases, leaving 9 bases not matched to a gene. The CDR3: CAWIDRDRGREAFF. The CDR3 coding sequence is TGTGCCTGGATTGACAGGGACAGGGGCCGTGAAGCTTTCTTT.

V and J are TRBV7-2 and TRBJ2-1, with 8 bases lining up with TRBD1. The CDR3 extends over 12 amino acids. With V trimmed by 5 bases and J by 7 bases, 1 base remained unmatched. The V gene's germline CDR1 is SGHTA and CDR2 FQGNSA. In DNA form, the CDR3 reads TGTGCCAGCAGCAGACAGGGGAATGAGCAGTTCTTC. It is translated as CASSRQGNEQFF.

The CDR3 sequence is CSVYGMNTEAFF. The DNA of the CDR3 is TGCAGCGTTTATGGAATGAACACTGAAGCTTTCTTT. The rearrangement joins TRBV29-1 to TRBJ1-1; no reliable D call. The V gene lost 5 bases and the J gene lost 0 bases, with 7 bases spanning the gap. CDR3 length: 12 amino acids. Germline V gene lookup returns CDR1 SQVTM and CDR2 ANQGSEA.

The V gene is TRBV4-1, the J gene TRBJ2-6; no reliable D call. Trimming took 0 bases from V and 0 from J, leaving 6 bases between them. The CDR3 is 16 residues long. Germline V gene sequence: CDR1 MGHRA, CDR2 YSYEKL. CDR3 sequence: CASSQDSNSGANVLTF. CDR3 bases: TGCGCCAGCAGCCAAGACAGCAACTCTGGGGCCAACGTCCTGACTTTC.

V gene TRBV28 combines with J gene TRBJ2-2; 8 bases match TRBD1. Germline CDR1 MDHEN, CDR2 SYDVKM. The CDR3 contains 14 residues. V gave up 5 bases and J gave up 5 bases; unmatched junction bases: 4. Here the CDR3 reads CASSAYRGTGELFF. The CDR3 region has the DNA TGTGCCAGCAGTGCGTACAGGGGGACCGGGGAGCTGTTTTTT.

The chain employs TRBV11-2 and TRBJ2-6; TRBD2 matches 15 bases. Germline loops: CDR1 SGHAT, CDR2 FQNNGV. Trimming removed 4 bases from V and 3 bases from J; junction bases left unmatched: 7. There are 19 residues in the CDR3. In nucleotides, the CDR3 is TGTGCCAGCAGCTCATGGGGGACTAGCGGGAGGTATGGGGCCAACGTCCTGACTTTC. Encoded protein: CASSSWGTSGRYGANVLTF.

This chain uses TRBV18 with TRBJ2-7; no clear D. The germline V and J ends were trimmed by 4 bases and 6 bases, with 13 bases remaining between them. This CDR3 has 13 amino acids. Per the germline V gene, CDR1 is KGHSH and CDR2 is LQKENI. The CDR3 sequence: CASSQATGAEQYV. In DNA, the CDR3 is TGTGCCAGCTCACAAGCGACGGGTGCCGAGCAGTACGTC.

This chain uses TRBV4-1 with TRBJ2-5; no clear D gene. The CDR3 runs 17 residues. Trimming took off 0 bases at V and 5 bases at J, with 19 bases between the two ends. Germline V CDR1 and CDR2: MGHRA, YSYEKL. The chain's CDR3 is CASSQENDQARVETQYF. CDR3 in DNA: TGCGCCAGCAGCCAAGAGAATGACCAGGCAAGAGTGGAGACCCAGTACTTC.

The chain has TRBV2 and TRBJ1-5; 8 nucleotides line up with TRBD1. With 4 bases clipped from V and 2 bases from J, the junction kept 7 bases outside the gene matches. This CDR3 has 16 amino acids. Germline values: CDR1 SNHLY, CDR2 FYNNEI. The CDR3 loop is CASSGQGTFGNQPQHF. The CDR3 DNA follows: TGTGCCAGCAGTGGACAGGGGACGTTTGGCAATCAGCCCCAGCATTTT.

This chain uses TRBV5-1 with TRBJ1-2, with 7 bases lining up with TRBD1. V lost 2 bases to trimming and J lost 6 bases; unmatched junction nucleotides: 4. This CDR3 has 13 residues. Germline CDR1 and CDR2: SGHRS and YFSETQ. CDR3 amino acids: CASSFGRGDGYTF. CDR3 in DNA: TGCGCCAGCAGCTTCGGCAGGGGGGATGGCTACACCTTC.

The rearrangement joins TRBV15 to TRBJ2-7; no clear D gene. Trimming took 1 base from V and 0 from J, leaving 10 bases between them. Germline CDR1 LNHNV, CDR2 YYDKDF (reference sequence). The CDR3 is 15 residues long. CDR3 amino acids: CATSRGGVDSYEQYF. DNA for the CDR3: TGTGCCACCAGCAGAGGTGGAGTGGACTCCTACGAGCAGTACTTC. Variable domain in full (rest from reference TRBV15 and TRBJ2-7): DAMVIQNPRYQVTQFGKPVTLSCSQTLNHNVMYWYQQKSSQAPKLLFHYYDKDFNNEADTPDNFQSRRPNTSFCFLDIRSPGLGDTAMYLCATSRGGVDSYEQYFGPGTRLTVT.

The rearrangement links TRBV3-1 (or the pseudogene TRBV3-2) to TRBJ2-2; 8 nucleotides agree with TRBD2. The junction had 13 bases not matched to a gene; V was cut back by 0 bases and J by 7 bases. This CDR3 is built from 18 residues. The germline V gene encodes CDR1 LGHDT and CDR2 YNNKEL (reference sequence). The chain's CDR3 is CASSQEPGAAGAFGELFF. CDR3 DNA sequence: TGTGCCAGCAGCCAAGAACCGGGCGCAGCGGGAGCGTTCGGGGAGCTGTTTTTT.

The chain links TRBV9 to TRBJ1-1; the D gene is possibly TRBD1 (6 bases). This CDR3 is built from 13 residues. Germline CDR1 reads SGDLS; CDR2 reads YYNGEE. This chain's CDR3 is CANTQGMNTEAFF. CDR3 nucleotides: TGTGCGAACACCCAGGGGATGAACACTGAAGCTTTCTTT.

The chain joins TRBV19 to TRBJ1-5; D unclear. Germline V CDR1 and CDR2: LNHDA, SQIVND (reference sequence). The CDR3 contains 14 residues. Trimming pared 7 bases from V and 0 bases from J, leaving 10 bases between. The CDR3 DNA follows: TGTGCCAGTAAGGACCGGAATAGCAATCAGCCCCAGCATTTT. Translated, it gives CASKDRNSNQPQHF.